The 4 T cell receptor beta chains in this list originate from one sample, sequenced in a study of CD8 T cells in Susac syndrome. After extraction with the RNeasy kit, roughly 0.5 to 1 ug of the RNA was reverse transcribed using random hexamers. A single record per CDR3 protein comes from TCRdb applying MiXCR to the immunoSEQ multiplex PCR reads. This sample has around 220,000 distinct CDR3 sequences, with 92% found just once. The specimen sequenced was CD8+ T cells from PBMCs. The receptors originated from a human donor with multiple sclerosis.

This sequence joins TRBV12-3 or TRBV12-4 and TRBJ2-5; D possibly corresponds to TRBD2 (5 bases). This CDR3 is built from 13 residues. Trimming removed 5 bases from V and 4 bases from J, with 11 bases in between. The CDR3 reads CASSILRGETQYF. The CDR3 DNA sequence: TGTGCCAGCAGTATCCTCCGGGGAGAGACCCAGTACTTC.

The J gene is TRBJ2-1, the V gene TRBV12-3 or TRBV12-4; TRBD1 matches 7 bases. The ends lost 3 bases at V and 10 bases at J; junction bases unmatched: 6. CDR3 length: 13 residues. The CDR3 nucleotides read TGTGCCAGCAGTTTGAATCCGGGACAGGAGCAGTTCTTC. It specifies CASSLNPGQEQFF.

The CDR3: CASIDKGGKNTEAFF. The CDR3 DNA reads TGTGCCAGCATCGATAAAGGGGGGAAGAACACTGAAGCTTTCTTT. The J gene is TRBJ1-1, the V gene TRBV27, with a possible D match to TRBD1 (6 bases). Germline CDR1 reads MNHEY; CDR2 reads SMNVEV (reference sequence). The V end lost 7 bases, the J end lost 1 base, and 16 bases lay between the germline ends. This CDR3 spans 15 amino acids.

This clonotype has just one count. The rearrangement links TRBV29-1 to TRBJ2-5; 14 bases are shared with TRBD2. CDR3 size: 16 residues. From germline, CDR1 is SQVTM and CDR2 ANQGSEA. The V segment lost 1 base and the J segment 5 bases; nucleotides outside the gene matches: 6. CDR3 loop: CSVEGGGLAGAETQYF. The CDR3 nucleotides are TGCAGCGTTGAAGGGGGGGGACTAGCGGGAGCTGAGACCCAGTACTTC.